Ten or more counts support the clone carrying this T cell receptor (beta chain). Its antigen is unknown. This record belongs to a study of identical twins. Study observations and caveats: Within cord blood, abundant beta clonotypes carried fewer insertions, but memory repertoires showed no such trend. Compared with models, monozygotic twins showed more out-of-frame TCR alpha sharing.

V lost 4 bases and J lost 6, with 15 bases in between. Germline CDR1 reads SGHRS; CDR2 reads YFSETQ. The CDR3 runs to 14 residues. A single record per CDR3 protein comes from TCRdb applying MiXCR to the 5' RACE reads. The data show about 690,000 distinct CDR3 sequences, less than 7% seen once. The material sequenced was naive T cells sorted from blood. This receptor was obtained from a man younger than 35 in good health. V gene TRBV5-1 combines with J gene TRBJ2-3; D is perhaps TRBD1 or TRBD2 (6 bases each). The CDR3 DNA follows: TGCGCCAGCAGCATGATAGCGGACAGTGATACGCAGTATTTT. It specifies CASSMIADSDTQYF.